The 20 T cell receptor beta chains reported below all come from one sample, sequenced in a study of vaccination and CD4 T cells after COVID-19. Antigens of these TCRs are unknown. Treatment noted: approximately nine-day PBMC culture with coronavirus spike peptide pools or control peptides (ViraFEST assay). With the Oncomine TCR Beta short-read assay, DNA from cultured CD4+ T cells was sequenced. TCRdb reprocessed the PCR reads via MiXCR and lists one record per CDR3 protein. The profile covers 15,000 or so distinct CDR3 sequences, with over 55% appearing a single time and more than 10% taken by the ten largest. The sequencing input was CD4+ T cells from blood, cultured in vitro. These receptors originate from a human donor who had recovered from COVID-19.

The chain employs TRBV28 and TRBJ2-7; the match to TRBD1 covers 10 bases. CDR1 is MDHEN, CDR2 SYDVKM, per germline. The V segment lost 6 bases and the J segment 5 bases; nucleotides outside the gene matches: 7. CDR3 length: 14 residues. CDR3: CASRPGTGENEQYF. The CDR3 DNA reads as TGTGCCAGCAGACCCGGGACAGGGGAGAACGAGCAGTACTTC. Filled out from reference TRBV28 and TRBJ2-7, the complete variable domain reads DVKVTQSSRYLVKRTGEKVFLECVQDMDHENMFWYRQDPGLGLRLIYFSYDVKMKEKGDIPEGYSVSREKKERFSLILESASTNQTSMYLCASRPGTGENEQYFGPGTRLTVT.

The genes are TRBV2 and TRBJ2-5; 10 nucleotides match TRBD2. The CDR3 totals 14 residues. Germline V gene lookup returns CDR1 SNHLY and CDR2 FYNNEI. V lost 8 bases to trimming and J lost 3 bases; unmatched junction nucleotides: 6. The CDR3 nucleotides are TGTGCCAGCGGACAGAGCGGGGGGGAAGAGACCCAGTACTTC. The encoded protein is CASGQSGGEETQYF.

J is TRBJ2-3 and V is TRBV10-3, with TRBD2 matching 7 bases. This CDR3 spans 14 amino acids. Germline V gene data show CDR1 as ENHRY and CDR2 as SYGVKD. J lost 1 base, V lost 5 bases, and 3 bases had no gene match. The CDR3 region is CAISLAERTDTQYF. DNA for the CDR3: TGTGCCATCAGTCTAGCGGAACGCACAGATACGCAGTATTTT.

This chain joins TRBV19 and TRBJ2-6, with D unresolved. CDR1 is LNHDA and CDR2 is SQIVND in the germline V gene (reference sequence). This CDR3 is built from 16 residues. The V and J ends lost 5 bases and 0 bases respectively, with 11 bases between them. This CDR3 is CASSLPLDSGANVLTF. In nucleotides, the CDR3 is TGTGCCAGTAGTCTCCCGTTGGACTCTGGGGCCAACGTCCTGACTTTC.

This rearrangement joins TRBV20-1 to TRBJ1-2; D remains unclear. V was pared by 1 base and J by 8 bases, with 14 bases between. Germline V CDR1 and CDR2: DFQATT, SNEGSKA (reference sequence). The CDR3 has 13 amino acids. As DNA, the CDR3 is TGCAGTGCTAGAGTCGGTGAGATTGACGGCTACACCTTC. It encodes CSARVGEIDGYTF.

The table lists this clonotype with a few counts. The chain employs TRBV2 and TRBJ1-5; D unclear. Trimming pared 6 bases from V and 0 bases from J, leaving 6 bases between. The CDR3 spans 13 residues. CDR1 and CDR2 from the germline V gene are SNHLY and FYNNEI. CDR3 sequence reads: CASRKDSNQPQHF. Written as DNA, the CDR3 is TGTGCCAGCAGGAAAGATAGCAATCAGCCCCAGCATTTT.

The rearrangement links TRBV20-1 to TRBJ2-5; D is ambiguous. Germline CDR1 reads DFQATT; CDR2 reads SNEGSKA (reference sequence). V gave up 6 bases and J gave up 4 bases, with 9 bases separating them. The CDR3 runs to 11 residues. Here the CDR3 DNA reads TGCAGTGCACGGGCCTCAGAGACCCAGTACTTC. It encodes CSARASETQYF.

This clonotype came up a few times. The chain uses TRBV12-3 or TRBV12-4 and TRBJ1-5; a weak D match, TRBD1 (6 bases). The ends were cut back, 5 bases at V and 2 bases at J, with 13 bases in the middle. The CDR3 is 15 residues long. CDR3 amino acids: CASSLQGSGNQPQHF. CDR3 nucleotide sequence: TGTGCCAGCAGTCTACAGGGTTCGGGCAATCAGCCCCAGCATTTT.

The chain has TRBV6-5 and TRBJ2-7, with a tentative D call TRBD2 (5 bases). Germline CDR1 reads MNHEY; CDR2 reads SVGAGI. The V and J ends lost 2 bases and 4 bases respectively, with 9 bases between them. This CDR3 contains 13 residues. The CDR3 here is CASSYDGSYEQYF. CDR3 coding DNA: TGTGCCAGCAGTTACGATGGGAGTTACGAGCAGTACTTC.

The chain employs TRBV11-2 and TRBJ1-2; 7 positions match TRBD1. Trimming took 5 bases from V and 5 from J; bases not matched to a gene: 5. Germline values: CDR1 SGHAT, CDR2 FQNNGV. The CDR3 has 13 residues. In DNA, the CDR3 is TGTGCCAGCAGCCAGGGGGTGCGGTATGGCTACACCTTC. It translates to CASSQGVRYGYTF.

This clonotype was recorded a few times. J is TRBJ1-1 and V is TRBV6-1; TRBD1 matches 7 bases. Germline V gives CDR1 MNHNS, CDR2 SASEGT. The CDR3 extends over 13 amino acids. After removal of 10 bases from V and 5 bases from J, the junction contained 10 bases not matched to a gene. This chain's CDR3 is CATKTGSRTEAFF. The CDR3 DNA is TGTGCCACAAAGACAGGGAGCAGGACTGAAGCTTTCTTT.

This chain connects TRBV7-3 to TRBJ1-1; D might be TRBD1 (6 bases). V was shortened by 4 bases and J by 9 bases, with 21 bases between the two germline ends. CDR3 size: 15 residues. Germline V CDR1 and CDR2: SGHTA, FQGTGA. The CDR3 sequence is CASSYGMGGGAKAFF. In nucleotides, the CDR3 is TGTGCCAGCAGCTATGGTATGGGAGGGGGGGCGAAAGCTTTCTTT.

The chain links TRBV6-1 to TRBJ1-6; tentatively, D is TRBD1 (5 bases). The CDR3 length is 15 residues. V was clipped by 5 bases and J by 7 bases, with 15 bases between them. Germline assignment: CDR1 MNHNS and CDR2 SASEGT. As DNA, the CDR3 is TGTGCCAGCAGTCAGTCGGACCGGGGGAATTCACCCCTCCACTTT. This encodes CASSQSDRGNSPLHF.

This clonotype was observed a few times. This chain links TRBV6-1 with TRBJ1-2; unclear D gene. The CDR3 is 11 residues long. Trimming left V 8 bases short and J 4 bases short, with 8 bases between. Germline assignment: CDR1 MNHNS and CDR2 SASEGT. CDR3 region: CASSFGYGYTF. CDR3 bases: TGTGCCAGCTCTTTTGGCTATGGCTACACCTTC.

J is TRBJ2-1 and V is TRBV6-5, with D perhaps matching TRBD2 (5 bases). V was cut by 0 bases and J by 5 bases, with 8 bases left in between. This CDR3 is 14 amino acids long. CDR1 is MNHEY and CDR2 is SVGAGI in the germline V gene. The CDR3 DNA follows: TGTGCCAGCAGTTACTCGATAGCGAACAATGAGCAGTTCTTC. As protein: CASSYSIANNEQFF.

This sequence joins TRBV11-3 and TRBJ2-5; no reliable D call. The V and J ends lost 1 base and 5 bases respectively, with 8 bases between them. Germline V gene lookup returns CDR1 SGHNT and CDR2 YENEEA. This CDR3 spans 13 amino acids. As DNA, the CDR3 is TGTGCCAGCAGCTTAGCTATCCTGGAGACCCAGTACTTC. Its protein product is CASSLAILETQYF.

The rearrangement uses TRBV24-1 and TRBJ1-6; D might be TRBD1 (6 bases). Trimming took off 3 bases at V and 6 bases at J, with 11 bases between the two ends. CDR3 length equals 15 residues. Germline CDR1 reads KGHDR; CDR2 reads SFDVKD. CDR3 nucleotide sequence: TGTGCCACCAGTGATGGACAGAGATCTAATTCACCCCTCCACTTT. Protein sequence: CATSDGQRSNSPLHF.

This clonotype was seen only a few times. J is TRBJ1-6 and V is TRBV7-8, with TRBD1 identical over 9 bases. CDR3 length: 16 residues. J was trimmed by 3 bases and V by 2 bases; bases with no gene match: 2. The germline CDR1 and CDR2 sequences are SGHVS and FQNEAQ. The CDR3, as DNA: TGTGCCAGCAGCTTACGGGACAGGGACTATAATTCACCCCTCCACTTT. Its protein is CASSLRDRDYNSPLHF.

This clonotype showed up just a few times. The chain uses TRBV6-1 and TRBJ1-3, with D unresolved. Germline assignment: CDR1 MNHNS and CDR2 SASEGT. V lost 8 bases and J lost 0, with 11 bases in between. The CDR3 has 14 amino acids. The CDR3 sequence is CASGRVSSGNTIYF. The CDR3 DNA sequence: TGTGCCAGCGGGAGGGTGAGCTCTGGAAACACCATATATTTT.

This chain joins TRBV7-2 and TRBJ2-7; D unclear. The CDR3 totals 13 residues. V lost 0 bases to trimming and J lost 4 bases, with 7 bases between them. Germline loops: CDR1 SGHTA, CDR2 FQGNSA. CDR3 amino acids: CASSLARIYEQYF. The CDR3 region has the DNA TGTGCCAGCAGCTTAGCACGGATTTACGAGCAGTACTTC.